One and the same sample provided the 19 T cell receptor beta chains below, sequenced in a study of cytomegalovirus exposure and HLA in healthy donors. PCR amplification relied on 60 Vbeta primers (plus 13 Jbeta primers). The table came from immunoSEQ multiplex PCR; TCRdb's copy has only in-frame clones and leaves some out. The sample holds tens of thousands of clones, just over 70% seen once. Source material: PBMCs. The receptors stem from a man aged 55 to 70 in good health and CMV-seronegative.

This clone was observed a single time. The chain uses TRBV4-3 and TRBJ1-6; tentative D call: TRBD1 (6 bases). With 2 bases removed from V and 9 bases from J, the gap between germline ends came to 11 bases. Germline V gene sequence: CDR1 LGHNA, CDR2 YSLEER. There are 14 residues in the CDR3. The CDR3 nucleotides are TGCGCCAGCAGCCAACAGGGGATCGGTTCACCCCTCCACTTT. Residues: CASSQQGIGSPLHF.

This sequence joins TRBV13 and TRBJ1-2; D unclear. V was pared by 1 base and J by 3 bases, with 6 bases between. This CDR3 is 13 amino acids long. Germline V gives CDR1 PRHDT, CDR2 FYEKMQ (reference sequence). The DNA of the CDR3 is TGTGCCAGCAGCTTAGAATCCTACTATGGCTACACCTTC. It is translated as CASSLESYYGYTF.

The chain links TRBV7-2 to TRBJ1-5; 10 bases line up with TRBD1. J gave up 10 bases and V 7 bases, and 7 bases lay outside the gene matches. The CDR3 contains 13 residues. Germline lookup yields CDR1 SGHTA and CDR2 FQGNSA. This CDR3 reads CASTRTGGEPQHF. The DNA for the CDR3 is TGTGCCAGCACCCGGACAGGGGGTGAACCCCAGCATTTT.

The rearrangement links TRBV6-6 to TRBJ1-6; TRBD1 aligns across 9 bases. The germline CDR1 and CDR2 sequences are MNHNY and SVGAGI (reference sequence). This CDR3 is built from 16 residues. After removal of 2 bases from V and 8 bases from J, the junction contained 7 bases not matched to a gene. CDR3 sequence (DNA): TGTGCCAGCAGTTACCCTCGGGGACAGGGACATTCACCCCTCCACTTT. Protein product: CASSYPRGQGHSPLHF.

This sequence joins TRBV6-6 and TRBJ2-2, with 14 bases that match TRBD2. The CDR3 spans 16 residues. V shed 10 bases and J 4 bases; nucleotides not matched to a gene: 8. Per the germline V gene, CDR1 is MNHNY and CDR2 is SVGAGI (reference sequence). The CDR3 protein is CATWGLAGVSTGELFF. CDR3 DNA: TGTGCCACCTGGGGACTAGCGGGAGTTAGCACCGGGGAGCTGTTTTTT.

The chain couples TRBV29-1 to TRBJ2-2; 10 positions agree with TRBD2. The CDR3 is made up of 15 amino acids. V dropped 4 bases and J dropped 0; count of bases not matched to a gene: 2. Germline V CDR1 and CDR2: SQVTM, ANQGSEA. The CDR3 protein is CSVGTSGSNTGELFF. CDR3 in DNA: TGCAGCGTTGGGACTAGCGGATCGAACACCGGGGAGCTGTTTTTT.

The rearrangement joins TRBV28 to TRBJ2-7; maybe TRBD1 (6 bases). This CDR3 is 14 amino acids long. Germline V CDR1 and CDR2: MDHEN, SYDVKM. V was shortened by 7 bases and J by 0 bases, with 13 bases between the two germline ends. The CDR3 protein is CASKRTEGSYEQYF. Here the CDR3 DNA reads TGTGCCAGCAAGAGGACAGAGGGCTCCTACGAGCAGTACTTC.

The rearrangement uses TRBV6-1 and TRBJ2-1; no clear D gene. This CDR3 has 14 residues. V was cut by 7 bases and J by 2 bases, with 12 bases left in between. Germline V gives CDR1 MNHNS, CDR2 SASEGT. The DNA for the CDR3 is TGTGCCAGCATTCACGAGTCGGCCTACAATGAGCAGTTCTTC. This gives the protein CASIHESAYNEQFF.

This clone was observed a single time. V is TRBV2 and J is TRBJ2-1, with TRBD2 matching over 16 bases. V lost 10 bases to trimming and J lost 0 bases; unmatched junction nucleotides: 6. The CDR3 covers 17 residues. Germline V gene data show CDR1 as SNHLY and CDR2 as FYNNEI. The CDR3 DNA reads as TGTGCCACCGAGGGACTAGCGGGGGGGATCTCCTACAATGAGCAGTTCTTC. This sequence encodes CATEGLAGGISYNEQFF. Complete variable domain (other parts from reference TRBV2 and TRBJ2-1): EPEVTQTPSHQVTQMGQEVILRCVPISNHLYFYWYRQILGQKVEFLVSFYNNEISEKSEIFDDQFSVERPDGSNFTLKIRSTKLEDSAMYFCATEGLAGGISYNEQFFGPGTRLTVL.

V gene TRBV7-9 combines with J gene TRBJ1-4; 8 bases map to TRBD1. V dropped 10 bases and J dropped 8; count of bases not matched to a gene: 9. This CDR3 spans 13 amino acids. Germline V gene data show CDR1 as SEHNR and CDR2 as FQNEAQ (reference sequence). The CDR3 is CATRQGSGEKLFF. The CDR3 nucleotides are TGTGCCACCCGACAGGGGTCGGGGGAAAAACTGTTTTTT.

This chain joins TRBV28 and TRBJ2-1; a possible D gene is TRBD2 (6 bases). V lost 4 bases and J lost 4, with 20 bases in between. The CDR3 is 17 residues long. The germline CDR1 and CDR2 sequences are MDHEN and SYDVKM. CDR3 residues: CASSSPREFKRYNEQFF. Written as DNA, the CDR3 is TGTGCCAGCAGTTCGCCTCGGGAGTTCAAACGGTACAATGAGCAGTTCTTC.

The J gene is TRBJ2-7, the V gene TRBV10-2, with 9 bases lining up with TRBD2. Germline V gives CDR1 WSHSY, CDR2 SAAADI. Trimming at V came to 5 bases and at J to 1 base, leaving 15 bases not matched to a gene. The CDR3 sequence is 18 residues long. Written as DNA, the CDR3 is TGCGCCAGCAGTCGGGAGGATAGCGGGAGCACTAATTCCTACGAGCAGTACTTC. It codes for CASSREDSGSTNSYEQYF.

This chain uses TRBV19 with TRBJ2-1, with 8 bases identical to TRBD2. Per germline, CDR1 LNHDA and CDR2 SQIVND (reference sequence). CDR3 length: 17 residues. V lost 5 bases, J lost 5 bases, and 14 bases stayed unmatched. The CDR3 DNA sequence: TGTGCCAGTAGTGCAACTCCACTAGCGGCAACTAACAATGAGCAGTTCTTC. This encodes CASSATPLAATNNEQFF.

Note on this clone: No DNA is shown, since the ends of the CDR3 on it are uncertain; the CDR3 is the one TCRdb lists. This chain connects TRBV27 to TRBJ2-7; the table gives TRBD1 as D, unverified against the DNA. Germline V gene sequence: CDR1 MNHEY, CDR2 SMNVEV (reference sequence). The CDR3 spans 15 residues, counting both ends. CDR3 sequence: CASSFFGQGSYEQYF.

The chain links TRBV28 to TRBJ2-7; 13 positions match TRBD2. The V segment lost 7 bases and the J segment 5 bases; nucleotides outside the gene matches: 8. Germline values: CDR1 MDHEN, CDR2 SYDVKM. The CDR3 covers 15 residues. The CDR3 DNA reads TGTGCCAGCACGCCCCGGACTAGCGGGAGCGACGAGCAGTACTTC. This gives the protein CASTPRTSGSDEQYF.

V gene TRBV19 combines with J gene TRBJ2-3; a possible D gene is TRBD1 (5 bases). The germline CDR1 and CDR2 sequences are LNHDA and SQIVND (reference sequence). V was pared by 5 bases and J by 1 base, with 16 bases between. The length of the CDR3 is 16 residues. The CDR3 region is CASSGWGIGGTDTQYF. In nucleotides, the CDR3 is TGTGCCAGTAGTGGCTGGGGCATAGGGGGCACAGATACGCAGTATTTT.

This clone was seen once. The chain uses TRBV2 and TRBJ1-5, with D possibly being TRBD1 (5 bases). Germline V gene sequence: CDR1 SNHLY, CDR2 FYNNEI. With 1 base removed from V and 5 bases from J, the gap between germline ends came to 6 bases. This CDR3 is 13 amino acids long. The CDR3 nucleotides read TGTGCCAGCAGTGAAGGGGGGGATCAGCCCCAGCATTTT. It encodes CASSEGGDQPQHF.

The V call is TRBV30, the J call TRBJ2-2, with D possibly TRBD1 on 6 matching bases. Per the germline V gene, CDR1 is GTSNPN and CDR2 is SVGIG (reference sequence). This CDR3 spans 15 amino acids. V gave up 0 bases and J gave up 0 bases, with 8 bases separating them. The CDR3 sequence is CAWSVTGPNTGELFF. CDR3 coding DNA: TGTGCCTGGAGTGTAACAGGGCCGAACACCGGGGAGCTGTTTTTT.

This clone was counted only a few times. CDR3: CASRETGTELDGYTF. The CDR3 DNA follows: TGTGCCAGCAGGGAAACCGGGACAGAACTCGATGGCTACACCTTC. The V call is TRBV7-9, the J call TRBJ1-2, with 7 bases matching TRBD1. Germline CDR1 and CDR2: SEHNR and FQNEAQ (reference sequence). V shed 6 bases, J shed 6 bases, and the junction held 13 bases outside the gene matches. CDR3 length: 15 residues.